Shown below are 9 T cell receptor beta chains from a single sample sequenced in a study of CD8 T cells in ankylosing spondylitis (dated by TCRdb to about 2017). Overall study results and their limits: A TCR beta motif of about 8 highly homologous amino acid variants appeared characteristic of blood from ankylosing spondylitis patients.

The library was obtained by 5' RACE. Instrument used: Illumina HiSeq 2500. TCRdb reworked the public reads: Q25 trimming with fastp, MiXCR clone assembly, productive beta chains retained. Duplicate CDR3 protein sequences are folded into a single record with the most common DNA and genes. The sample table records more than 600,000 distinct CDR3 sequences; around 17% of these occur just once. Together, the top ten hold under 20% of the sample. These receptors' antigens are unknown. Sequenced input: blood, either unsorted or a sorted T cell fraction (not recorded which). These receptors all come from a male donor with ankylosing spondylitis.

The chain joins TRBV5-1 to TRBJ1-1; D is uncertain. This CDR3 is built from 14 residues. The germline V gene encodes CDR1 SGHRS and CDR2 YFSETQ. V dropped 1 base and J dropped 0 bases, with 7 bases sitting between them. Here the CDR3 reads CASSLNDLNTEAFF. In DNA, the CDR3 is TGCGCCAGCAGCTTGAACGATCTGAACACTGAAGCTTTCTTT.

This clonotype has a count of ten or more. V gene TRBV4-3 combines with J gene TRBJ2-7; a weak D match, TRBD2 (5 bases). The V end was cut by 4 bases, the J end by 2 bases, with 9 bases between. CDR3 length equals 13 residues. The germline CDR1 and CDR2 sequences are LGHNA and YSLEER. The CDR3 protein is CASSRDGTYEQYF. As DNA, the CDR3 is TGCGCCAGCAGCCGAGACGGGACCTACGAGCAGTACTTC.

The chain's CDR3 is CASSLQGSKNIQYF. CDR3 in DNA: TGCGCCAGCAGCTTACAGGGTTCCAAAAACATTCAGTACTTC. V gene TRBV5-1 combines with J gene TRBJ2-4, with D possibly TRBD1 on 6 matching bases. Trimming stripped 2 bases from V and 2 bases from J, with 8 bases between. Germline lookup yields CDR1 SGHRS and CDR2 YFSETQ. This CDR3 comprises 14 residues.

This clonotype came up a few times. This chain uses TRBV9 with TRBJ1-1; 9 bases agree with TRBD1. The CDR3 has 16 amino acids. V lost 3 bases to trimming and J lost 1 base; unmatched junction nucleotides: 7. Germline CDR1 SGDLS, CDR2 YYNGEE. The CDR3 coding sequence is TGTGCCAGCAGCGCCCGGACAGGGGCGGGGAACACTGAAGCTTTCTTT. Translation gives CASSARTGAGNTEAFF.

V gene TRBV20-1 combines with J gene TRBJ2-1; 8 positions agree with TRBD2. The CDR3 has 14 amino acids. V gave up 6 bases and J gave up 7 bases; unmatched junction bases: 11. Germline V gives CDR1 DFQATT, CDR2 SNEGSKA (reference sequence). CDR3 amino acids: CSATASSGRNEQFF. CDR3 DNA sequence: TGCAGTGCAACCGCCTCCAGCGGGAGAAATGAGCAGTTCTTC.

This clonotype was counted only a few times. CDR3 in DNA: TGTGCCAGCAGCTTGAGCGGGGGGGCTCGCAATGAGCAGTTCTTC. Translating gives CASSLSGGARNEQFF. This chain links TRBV7-3 with TRBJ2-1; 10 bases map to TRBD2. Trimming cost V 3 bases and J 6 bases; bases outside gene matches: 5. The germline CDR1 and CDR2 sequences are SGHTA and FQGTGA. The CDR3 spans 15 residues.

The chain carries TRBV20-1 and TRBJ2-1, with TRBD2 matching 13 bases. Per the germline V gene, CDR1 is DFQATT and CDR2 is SNEGSKA (reference sequence). Unmatched junction bases numbered 6, after V lost 6 bases and J lost 7 bases. This CDR3 is 14 amino acids long. CDR3 loop: CSATTSGRNNEQFF. The CDR3 region has the DNA TGCAGTGCCACGACTAGCGGGAGGAATAATGAGCAGTTCTTC.

This clonotype occurred a few times. V usage is TRBV12-3 or TRBV12-4 and J usage is TRBJ1-1; 7 bases align to TRBD1. This CDR3 comprises 12 residues. Germline trimming cut 8 bases from V and 0 bases from J; bases unmatched to any gene: 0. In DNA form, the CDR3 reads TGTGCCAGCCAGGGGGTGAACACTGAAGCTTTCTTT. It codes for CASQGVNTEAFF.

This chain connects TRBV14 to TRBJ2-1, with TRBD1 matching over 7 bases. This CDR3 has 15 amino acids. The ends lost 4 bases at V and 7 bases at J; junction bases unmatched: 10. Germline loops: CDR1 SGHDN, CDR2 FVKESK. The CDR3 DNA reads TGTGCCAGCAGCCCCTGGGACAGCCACGGGAATGAGCAGTTCTTC. It is translated as CASSPWDSHGNEQFF.